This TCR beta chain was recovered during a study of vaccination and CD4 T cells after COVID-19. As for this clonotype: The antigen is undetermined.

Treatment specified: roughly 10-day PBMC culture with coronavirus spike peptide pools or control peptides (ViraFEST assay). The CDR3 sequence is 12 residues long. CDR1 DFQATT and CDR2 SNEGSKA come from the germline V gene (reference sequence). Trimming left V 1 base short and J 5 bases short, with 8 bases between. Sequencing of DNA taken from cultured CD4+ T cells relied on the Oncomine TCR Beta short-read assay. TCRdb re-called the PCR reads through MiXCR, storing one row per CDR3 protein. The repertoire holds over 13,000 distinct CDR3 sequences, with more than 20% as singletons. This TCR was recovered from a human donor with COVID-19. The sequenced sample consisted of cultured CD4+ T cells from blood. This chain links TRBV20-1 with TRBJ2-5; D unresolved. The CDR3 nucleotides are TGCAGTGCTAGAGTTGCGGTGGAGACCCAGTACTTC. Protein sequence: CSARVAVETQYF.